Given below is one TCR beta chain in context. Its antigen is not identified. This record comes from a study of Ad26.COV2.S vaccination and SARS-CoV-2 variants. For the study at large: This donor came from the COV1001 trial of Ad26.COV2.S. Study results and caveats: It is possible that the TCR breadth and depth analyses underestimated the total T cell responses.

Sequenced by immunoSEQ multiplex PCR; TCRdb stores in-frame clones only, minus some. The top ten clones hold 2% to 2.5% of a sample with about 320,000 clones, around 81% of them seen once. V lost 4 bases and J 6 bases, leaving 13 bases between the germline ends. The CDR3 is 15 residues long. CDR1 is SGHNT and CDR2 is YENEEA in the germline V gene. This sample's treatment: some 20 received Ad26.COV2.S at low or high dose, single or two shots; about five received placebo; per-sample allocation not given. Sample collection was performed on day 63 after the first vaccine or placebo injection. An adult of 18-55 years in Boston served as donor.

The TCR comes from a person between 18 and 65 years old who received the Ad26.COV2.S COVID-19 vaccine or a placebo. The starting material was peripheral blood, obtained in a trial of Ad26.COV2.S vaccine versus placebo. The V and J genes are TRBV11-3 and TRBJ1-6; the D gene is possibly TRBD1 (5 bases). The CDR3 DNA reads as TGTGCCAGCAGCTCGGGGGACCCCTCTAATTCACCCCTCCACTTT. Its protein product is CASSSGDPSNSPLHF. The variable domain in full, with the rest retrieved from reference TRBV11-3 and TRBJ1-6, is EAGVVQSPRYKIIEKKQPVAFWCNPISGHNTLYWYLQNLGQGPELLIRYENEEAVDDSQLPKDRFSAERLKGVDSTLKIQPAELGDSAVYLCASSSGDPSNSPLHFGNGTRLTVT.